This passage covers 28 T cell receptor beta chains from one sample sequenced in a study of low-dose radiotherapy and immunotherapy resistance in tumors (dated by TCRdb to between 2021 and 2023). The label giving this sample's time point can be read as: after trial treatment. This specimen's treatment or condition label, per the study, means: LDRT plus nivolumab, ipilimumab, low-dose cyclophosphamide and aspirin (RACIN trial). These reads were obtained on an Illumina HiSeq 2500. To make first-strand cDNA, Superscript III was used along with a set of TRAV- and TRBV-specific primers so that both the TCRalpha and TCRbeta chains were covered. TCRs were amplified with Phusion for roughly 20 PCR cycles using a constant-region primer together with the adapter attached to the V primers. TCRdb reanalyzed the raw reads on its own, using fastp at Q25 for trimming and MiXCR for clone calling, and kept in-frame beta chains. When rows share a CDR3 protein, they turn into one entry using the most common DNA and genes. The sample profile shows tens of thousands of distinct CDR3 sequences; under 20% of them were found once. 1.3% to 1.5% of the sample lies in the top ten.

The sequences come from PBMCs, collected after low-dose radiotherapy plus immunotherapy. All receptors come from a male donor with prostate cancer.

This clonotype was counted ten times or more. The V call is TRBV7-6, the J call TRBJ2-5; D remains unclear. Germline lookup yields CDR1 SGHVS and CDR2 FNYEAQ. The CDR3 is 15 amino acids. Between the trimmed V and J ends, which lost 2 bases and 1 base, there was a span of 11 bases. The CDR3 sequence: CASSLINSGQETQYF. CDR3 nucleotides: TGTGCCAGCAGCTTAATTAATAGTGGCCAAGAGACCCAGTACTTC.

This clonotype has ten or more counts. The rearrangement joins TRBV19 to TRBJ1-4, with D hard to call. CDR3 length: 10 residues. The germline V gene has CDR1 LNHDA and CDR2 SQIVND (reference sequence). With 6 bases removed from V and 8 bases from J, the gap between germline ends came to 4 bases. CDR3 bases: TGTGCCAGTAGGAGGGAAAAACTGTTTTTT. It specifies CASRREKLFF.

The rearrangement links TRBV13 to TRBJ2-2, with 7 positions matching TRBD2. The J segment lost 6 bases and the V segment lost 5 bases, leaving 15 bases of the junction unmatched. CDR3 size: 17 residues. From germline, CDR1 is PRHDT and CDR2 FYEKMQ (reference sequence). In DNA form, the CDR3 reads TGTGCCAGCAGCGTAACATCGCGGGAGAGGTCGGCCGGGGAGCTGTTTTTT. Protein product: CASSVTSRERSAGELFF.

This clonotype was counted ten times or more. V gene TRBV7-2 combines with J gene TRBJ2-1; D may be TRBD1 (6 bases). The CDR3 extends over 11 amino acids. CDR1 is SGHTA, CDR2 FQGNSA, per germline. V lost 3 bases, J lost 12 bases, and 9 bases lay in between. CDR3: CASSFDRRQFF. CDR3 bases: TGTGCCAGCAGCTTTGACAGGCGGCAGTTCTTC.

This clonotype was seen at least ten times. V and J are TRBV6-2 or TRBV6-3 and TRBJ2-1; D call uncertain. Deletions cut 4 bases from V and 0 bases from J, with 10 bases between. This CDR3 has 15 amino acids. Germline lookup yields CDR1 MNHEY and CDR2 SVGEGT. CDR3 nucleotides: TGTGCCAGCAGTTTGGCGGTGAGCTCCTACAATGAGCAGTTCTTC. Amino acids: CASSLAVSSYNEQFF.

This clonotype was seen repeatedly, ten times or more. The CDR3 reads CASSGGHTEAFF. The CDR3 DNA reads as TGTGCCAGCAGCGGTGGCCACACTGAAGCTTTCTTT. The V call is TRBV5-6, the J call TRBJ1-1; the D is unclear. Trimming cost V 4 bases and J 3 bases, with 7 bases left between them. Germline-derived CDR1 and CDR2 are SGHDT and YYEEEE. The CDR3 sequence is 12 residues long.

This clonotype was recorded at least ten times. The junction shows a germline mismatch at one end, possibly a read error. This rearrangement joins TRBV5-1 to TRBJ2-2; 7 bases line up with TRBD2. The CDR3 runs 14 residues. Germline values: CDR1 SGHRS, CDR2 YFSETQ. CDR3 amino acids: CASSSAGDTGELFF. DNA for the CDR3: TGTGCCAGCAGCTCGGCGGGGGACACCGGGGAGCTGTTTTTT.

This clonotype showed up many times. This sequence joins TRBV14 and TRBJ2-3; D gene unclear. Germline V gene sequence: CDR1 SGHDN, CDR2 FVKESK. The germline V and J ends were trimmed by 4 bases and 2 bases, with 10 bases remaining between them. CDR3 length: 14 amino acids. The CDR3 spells CASSPVAVTDTQYF. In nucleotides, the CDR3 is TGTGCCAGCAGCCCCGTGGCAGTCACAGATACGCAGTATTTT.

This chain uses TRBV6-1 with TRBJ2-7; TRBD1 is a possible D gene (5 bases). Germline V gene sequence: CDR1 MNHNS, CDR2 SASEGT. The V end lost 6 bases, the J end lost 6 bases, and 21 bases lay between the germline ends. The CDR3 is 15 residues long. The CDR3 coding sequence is TGTGCCAGCAGCCATCTGGGAACAGGAAGCCGCGAGCAGTACTTC. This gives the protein CASSHLGTGSREQYF.

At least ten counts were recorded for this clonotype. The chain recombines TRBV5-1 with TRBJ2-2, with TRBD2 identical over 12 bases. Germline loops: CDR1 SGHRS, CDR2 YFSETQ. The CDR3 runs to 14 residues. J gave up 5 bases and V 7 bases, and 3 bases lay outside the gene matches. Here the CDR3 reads CASRLAGDTGELFF. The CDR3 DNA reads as TGCGCCAGCCGACTAGCGGGAGATACCGGGGAGCTGTTTTTT.

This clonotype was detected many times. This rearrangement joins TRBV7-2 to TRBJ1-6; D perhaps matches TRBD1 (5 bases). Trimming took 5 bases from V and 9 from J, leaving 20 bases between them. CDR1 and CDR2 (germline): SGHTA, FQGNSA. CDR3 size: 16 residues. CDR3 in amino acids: CASSTTPQGRTSPLHF. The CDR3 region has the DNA TGTGCCAGCAGCACCACCCCCCAGGGTAGGACTTCACCCCTCCACTTT.

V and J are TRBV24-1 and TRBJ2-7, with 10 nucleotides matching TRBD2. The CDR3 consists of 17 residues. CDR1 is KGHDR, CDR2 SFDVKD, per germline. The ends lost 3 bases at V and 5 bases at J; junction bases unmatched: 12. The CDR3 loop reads CATSDPRSGRAWDEQYF. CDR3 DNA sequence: TGTGCCACCAGTGATCCCAGGAGCGGGAGGGCCTGGGACGAGCAGTACTTC.

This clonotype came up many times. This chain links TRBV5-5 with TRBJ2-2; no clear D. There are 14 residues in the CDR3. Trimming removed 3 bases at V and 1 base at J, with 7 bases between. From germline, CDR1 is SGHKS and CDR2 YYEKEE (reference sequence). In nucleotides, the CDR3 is TGTGCCAGCAGCTCGCTCGTGAACACCGGGGAGCTGTTTTTT. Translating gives CASSSLVNTGELFF.

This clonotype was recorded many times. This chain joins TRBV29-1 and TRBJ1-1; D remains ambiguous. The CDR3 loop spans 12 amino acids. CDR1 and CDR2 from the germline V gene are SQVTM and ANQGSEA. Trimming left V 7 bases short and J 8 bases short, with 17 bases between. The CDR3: CSADLNVGEAFF. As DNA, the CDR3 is TGCAGCGCCGACTTGAATGTAGGGGAAGCTTTCTTT.

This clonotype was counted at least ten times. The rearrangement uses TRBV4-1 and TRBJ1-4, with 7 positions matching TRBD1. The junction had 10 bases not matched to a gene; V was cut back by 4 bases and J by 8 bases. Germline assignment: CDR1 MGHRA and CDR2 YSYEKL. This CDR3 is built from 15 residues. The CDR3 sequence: CASSPRHRGEEKLFF. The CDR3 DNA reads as TGCGCCAGCAGCCCGCGGCACAGGGGTGAGGAAAAACTGTTTTTT.

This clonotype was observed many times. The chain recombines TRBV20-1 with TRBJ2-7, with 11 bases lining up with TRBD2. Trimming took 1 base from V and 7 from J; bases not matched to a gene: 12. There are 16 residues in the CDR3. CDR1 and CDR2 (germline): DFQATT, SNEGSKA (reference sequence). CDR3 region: CSARAPGSGRAFEQYF. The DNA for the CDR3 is TGCAGTGCTAGAGCCCCGGGTAGCGGGAGGGCCTTTGAGCAGTACTTC.

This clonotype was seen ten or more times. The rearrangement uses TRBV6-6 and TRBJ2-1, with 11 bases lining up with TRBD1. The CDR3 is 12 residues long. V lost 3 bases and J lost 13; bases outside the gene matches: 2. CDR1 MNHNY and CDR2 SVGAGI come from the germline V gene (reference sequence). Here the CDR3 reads CASSYGQGAQFF. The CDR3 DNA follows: TGTGCCAGCAGTTATGGACAGGGGGCCCAGTTCTTC.

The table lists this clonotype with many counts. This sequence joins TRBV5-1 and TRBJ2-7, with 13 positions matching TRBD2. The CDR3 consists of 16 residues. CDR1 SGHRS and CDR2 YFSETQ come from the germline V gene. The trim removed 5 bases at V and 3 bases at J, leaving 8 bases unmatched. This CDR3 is CASSQPGLAGIYEQYF. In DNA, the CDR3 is TGCGCCAGCAGTCAACCGGGACTAGCGGGAATCTACGAGCAGTACTTC. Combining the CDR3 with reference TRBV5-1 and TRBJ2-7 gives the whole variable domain KAGVTQTPRYLIKTRGQQVTLSCSPISGHRSVSWYQQTPGQGLQFLFEYFSETQRNKGNFPGRFSGRQFSNSRSEMNVSTLELGDSALYLCASSQPGLAGIYEQYFGPGTRLTVT.

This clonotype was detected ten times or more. The CDR3 sequence is CASSQGQIQETQYF. CDR3 nucleotides: TGCGCCAGCAGCCAGGGGCAGATCCAAGAGACCCAGTACTTC. The chain couples TRBV5-1 to TRBJ2-5, with D perhaps matching TRBD1 (6 bases). With 4 bases removed from V and 1 base from J, the gap between germline ends came to 11 bases. Per germline, CDR1 SGHRS and CDR2 YFSETQ. The CDR3 runs 14 residues. The entire variable domain, with the rest obtained from reference TRBV5-1 and TRBJ2-5, is as follows: KAGVTQTPRYLIKTRGQQVTLSCSPISGHRSVSWYQQTPGQGLQFLFEYFSETQRNKGNFPGRFSGRQFSNSRSEMNVSTLELGDSALYLCASSQGQIQETQYFGPGTRLLVL.

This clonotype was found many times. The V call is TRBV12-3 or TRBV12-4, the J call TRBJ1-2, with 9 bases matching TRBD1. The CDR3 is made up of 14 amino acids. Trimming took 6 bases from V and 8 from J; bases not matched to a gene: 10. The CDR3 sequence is CASSSGTGNSGYTF. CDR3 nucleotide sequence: TGTGCCAGCAGCTCTGGGACAGGGAATAGCGGCTACACCTTC.

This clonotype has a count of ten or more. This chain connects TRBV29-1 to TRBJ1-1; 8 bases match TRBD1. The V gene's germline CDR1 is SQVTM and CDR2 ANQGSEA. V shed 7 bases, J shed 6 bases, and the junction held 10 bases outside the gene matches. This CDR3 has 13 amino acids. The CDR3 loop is CSAQQGGKAEAFF. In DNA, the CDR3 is TGCAGCGCACAACAGGGGGGAAAGGCTGAAGCTTTCTTT.

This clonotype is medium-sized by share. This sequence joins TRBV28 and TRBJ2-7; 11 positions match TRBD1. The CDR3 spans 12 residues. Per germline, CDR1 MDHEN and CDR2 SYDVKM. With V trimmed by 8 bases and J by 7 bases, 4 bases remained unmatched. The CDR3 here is CASLGQGAEQYF. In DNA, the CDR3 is TGTGCCAGCCTTGGACAGGGGGCTGAGCAGTACTTC.

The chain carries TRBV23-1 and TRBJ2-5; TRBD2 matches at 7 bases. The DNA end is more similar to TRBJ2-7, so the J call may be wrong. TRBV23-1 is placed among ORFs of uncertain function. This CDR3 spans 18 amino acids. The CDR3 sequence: CASSLGGFDPLPLYEQYF. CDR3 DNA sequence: TGCGCCAGCAGTCTGGGGGGGTTCGACCCCCTACCTCTCTACGAGCAGTACTTC.

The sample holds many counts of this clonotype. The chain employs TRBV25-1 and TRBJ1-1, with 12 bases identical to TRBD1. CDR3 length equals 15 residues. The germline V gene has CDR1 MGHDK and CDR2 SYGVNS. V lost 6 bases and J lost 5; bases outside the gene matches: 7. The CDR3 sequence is CASRGTGGLRTEAFF. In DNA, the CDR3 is TGTGCCAGCAGAGGGACAGGGGGCTTGCGGACTGAAGCTTTCTTT.

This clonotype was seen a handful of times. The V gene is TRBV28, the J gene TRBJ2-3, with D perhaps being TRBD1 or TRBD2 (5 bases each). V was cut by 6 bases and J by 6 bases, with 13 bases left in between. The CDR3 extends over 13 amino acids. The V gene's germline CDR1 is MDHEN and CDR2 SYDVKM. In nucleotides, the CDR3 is TGTGCCAGCAGCCCCGGGGCCCCCGATACGCAGTATTTT. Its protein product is CASSPGAPDTQYF.

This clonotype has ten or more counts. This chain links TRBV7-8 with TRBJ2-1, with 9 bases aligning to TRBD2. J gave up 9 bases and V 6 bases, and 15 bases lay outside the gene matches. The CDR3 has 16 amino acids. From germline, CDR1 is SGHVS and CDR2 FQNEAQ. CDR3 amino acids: CASRYAGLAGRSEQFF. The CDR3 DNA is TGTGCCAGCAGATACGCGGGTCTAGCGGGACGGAGTGAGCAGTTCTTC.

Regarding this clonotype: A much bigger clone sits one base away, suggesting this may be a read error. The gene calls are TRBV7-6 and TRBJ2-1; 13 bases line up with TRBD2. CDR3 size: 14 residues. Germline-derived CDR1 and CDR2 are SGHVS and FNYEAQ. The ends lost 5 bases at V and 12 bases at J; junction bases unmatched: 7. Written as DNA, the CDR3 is TGTGCCAGCAGCCCCGGACTAGCGGGAGCTGCGCAGTTCTTC. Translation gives CASSPGLAGAAQFF.

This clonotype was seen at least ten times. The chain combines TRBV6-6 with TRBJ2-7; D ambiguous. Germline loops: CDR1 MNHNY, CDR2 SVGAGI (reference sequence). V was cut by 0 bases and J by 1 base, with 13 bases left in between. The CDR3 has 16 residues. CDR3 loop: CASSYSAGRWSYEQYF. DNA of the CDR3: TGTGCCAGCAGTTACTCGGCCGGCCGGTGGTCCTACGAGCAGTACTTC.